The clone carrying this TCR beta chain was counted between two and nine times. Its cognate antigen is unknown. The PCR ran on 60 Vbeta and 13 Jbeta primers. Clones were read by immunoSEQ multiplex PCR, and TCRdb kept only the in-frame ones, dropping some. Of approximately 150,000 clones detected, more than 70% appear once; the ten largest clones hold around 11%. This sample is drawn from a study of cytomegalovirus exposure and HLA in healthy donors. Study details: Among 150 million to 200 million T cells, an earlier analysis found approximately 110 million unique TCR beta sequences. Regarding the study as a whole: DRB1 showed the most TCR associations and HLA-C the fewest in a later analysis, as rates varied by HLA locus. Most of the CMV-associated TCR beta chains (in a later analysis) appeared to be HLA-restricted.

This TCR was sampled from a man aged 18 to 29 in good health and CMV-seropositive. Sequenced material: PBMCs.

The CDR3 nucleotides read TGTGCCAGCAGCCCCGACAGGGGAAAAGGCTACGAGCAGTACTTC. It yields the protein CASSPDRGKGYEQYF. The chain has TRBV9 and TRBJ2-7; 8 positions agree with TRBD1. After removal of 4 bases from V and 3 bases from J, the junction contained 9 bases not matched to a gene. The length of the CDR3 is 15 residues. Looked up from germline, CDR1 is SGDLS and CDR2 is YYNGEE. Filled out from reference TRBV9 and TRBJ2-7, the complete variable domain reads DSGVTQTPKHLITATGQRVTLRCSPRSGDLSVYWYQQSLDQGLQFLIQYYNGEERAKGNILERFSAQQFPDLHSELNLSSLELGDSALYFCASSPDRGKGYEQYFGPGTRLTVT.